These 27 T cell receptor beta chains originate from one sample sequenced in a study of tumor-infiltrating lymphocytes in localized non-small cell lung cancer. Assay used: immunoSEQ multiplex PCR; TCRdb lists only in-frame clones, some missing. Here the sample spans about 16,000 clones, roughly 70% being singletons. Sequencing was done on a sample of lung tumor tissue. These receptors were obtained from a human donor with non-small cell lung cancer.

This clone has only a few counts. The gene calls are TRBV9 and TRBJ1-1; D is possibly TRBD1 (6 bases). The germline gives CDR1 SGDLS, CDR2 YYNGEE. The CDR3 runs to 13 residues. The germline V and J ends were trimmed by 4 bases and 2 bases, with 9 bases remaining between them. The CDR3 loop is CASSWTANTEAFF. The DNA for the CDR3 is TGTGCCAGCAGCTGGACAGCTAACACTGAAGCTTTCTTT.

The chain employs TRBV29-1 and TRBJ1-1; D is undetermined. This CDR3 region has 14 residues. The V gene lost 8 bases and the J gene lost 3 bases, with 19 bases spanning the gap. CDR1 SQVTM and CDR2 ANQGSEA come from the germline V gene. The CDR3 DNA reads TGCAGCCACACCCGGGGTCGGGGATACACTGAAGCTTTCTTT. Residues: CSHTRGRGYTEAFF.

The genes are TRBV9 and TRBJ1-1; D may be TRBD1 (6 bases). Per germline, CDR1 SGDLS and CDR2 YYNGEE. Trimming left V 2 bases short and J 3 bases short, with 11 bases between. CDR3 size: 14 residues. CDR3 residues: CASSVRTADTEAFF. The CDR3 bases are TGTGCCAGCAGCGTCCGGACAGCGGACACTGAAGCTTTCTTT.

This rearrangement joins TRBV19 to TRBJ1-5, with D possibly matching TRBD1 (5 bases). CDR1 and CDR2 from the germline V gene are LNHDA and SQIVND (reference sequence). This CDR3 is built from 14 residues. Trimming stripped 3 bases from V and 5 bases from J, with 11 bases between. The CDR3 DNA follows: TGTGCCAGTAGTATTCTGGGGGGTGATCAGCCCCAGCATTTT. It translates to CASSILGGDQPQHF.

The rearrangement joins TRBV6-5 to TRBJ2-1, with D possibly being TRBD2 (6 bases). From germline, CDR1 is MNHEY and CDR2 SVGAGI. V lost 0 bases and J 6 bases, leaving 9 bases between the germline ends. The CDR3 totals 14 residues. CDR3 in amino acids: CASSYSGRSNEQFF. The DNA of the CDR3 is TGTGCCAGCAGTTACTCCGGGAGAAGCAATGAGCAGTTCTTC.

J is TRBJ1-2 and V is TRBV19; D remains ambiguous. The CDR3 sequence is 14 residues long. Trimming cost V 5 bases and J 0 bases, with 10 bases left between them. Germline V gene lookup returns CDR1 LNHDA and CDR2 SQIVND (reference sequence). The CDR3 is CASSRDRANYGYTF. As DNA, the CDR3 is TGTGCCAGTAGTCGAGACCGTGCTAACTATGGCTACACCTTC. Drawing the rest from reference TRBV19 and TRBJ1-2, the complete variable domain is DGGITQSPKYLFRKEGQNVTLSCEQNLNHDAMYWYRQDPGQGLRLIYYSQIVNDFQKGDIAEGYSVSREKKESFPLTVTSAQKNPTAFYLCASSRDRANYGYTFGSGTRLTVV.

V and J are TRBV14 and TRBJ2-5; D may correspond to TRBD1 or TRBD2 (5 bases each). The germline V gene has CDR1 SGHDN and CDR2 FVKESK. The V end was cut by 0 bases, the J end by 11 bases, with 13 bases between. The CDR3 extends over 13 amino acids. Here the CDR3 DNA reads TGTGCCAGCAGCCAAGATCGGGGCACGGGGCAGTACTTC. Translating gives CASSQDRGTGQYF.

J is TRBJ2-2 and V is TRBV4-3, with 11 nucleotides matching TRBD2. J lost 5 bases, V lost 4 bases, and 3 bases had no gene match. The CDR3 length is 15 residues. Germline V CDR1 and CDR2: LGHNA, YSLEER. The CDR3 region has the DNA TGCGCCAGCAGCCTAGCGGGAGGGAGAACCGGGGAGCTGTTTTTT. Residues: CASSLAGGRTGELFF.

The chain employs TRBV6-6 and TRBJ1-1, with D uncertain. CDR3 size: 11 residues. Looked up from germline, CDR1 is MNHNY and CDR2 is SVGAGI (reference sequence). V was shortened by 7 bases and J by 4 bases, with 7 bases between the two germline ends. The CDR3 DNA reads TGTGCCAGCATGAGTTTCACTGAAGCTTTCTTT. It yields the protein CASMSFTEAFF.

The genes are TRBV6-6 and TRBJ2-5; D tentatively fits TRBD1 or TRBD2 (5 bases each). Germline V lookup: CDR1 MNHNY, CDR2 SVGAGI (reference sequence). Between the trimmed V and J ends, which lost 2 bases and 4 bases, there was a span of 11 bases. CDR3 size: 14 residues. The CDR3 loop reads CASSYDPGRETQYF. In DNA, the CDR3 is TGTGCCAGCAGTTACGACCCAGGGAGAGAGACCCAGTACTTC.

This chain connects TRBV6-5 to TRBJ1-1, with 8 nucleotides matching TRBD1. With 1 base clipped from V and 4 bases from J, the junction kept 2 bases outside the gene matches. CDR1 is MNHEY and CDR2 is SVGAGI in the germline V gene. This CDR3 has 14 residues. The CDR3 here is CASSYLTGVTEAFF. CDR3 nucleotide sequence: TGTGCCAGCAGTTACTTGACAGGGGTCACTGAAGCTTTCTTT.

The chain is built from TRBV7-2 and TRBJ2-1; D is unresolved. From germline, CDR1 is SGHTA and CDR2 FQGNSA. Trimming cost V 3 bases and J 7 bases, with 13 bases left between them. The CDR3 consists of 14 residues. DNA of the CDR3: TGTGCCAGCAGCTTGGTCACCGGAACGAATGAGCAGTTCTTC. It codes for CASSLVTGTNEQFF.

The chain carries TRBV10-1 and TRBJ2-7, with D perhaps matching TRBD1 (6 bases). CDR3 size: 14 residues. The germline V gene has CDR1 WNHNN and CDR2 SYGVQD (reference sequence). Between the trimmed V and J ends, which lost 5 bases and 0 bases, there was a span of 11 bases. The CDR3 here is CASSLGQPSYEQYF. For the CDR3, the DNA is TGCGCCAGCAGTCTTGGACAGCCCTCCTACGAGCAGTACTTC.

The CDR3 reads CASSPQGIHSGANVLTF. Here the CDR3 DNA reads TGTGCCAGCAGCCCCCAGGGAATCCACTCTGGGGCCAACGTCCTGACTTTC. The chain carries TRBV5-6 and TRBJ2-6; a weak D match, TRBD1 (5 bases). The germline gives CDR1 SGHDT, CDR2 YYEEEE. The CDR3 covers 17 residues. V was pared by 4 bases and J by 0 bases, with 14 bases between.

The rearrangement joins TRBV29-1 to TRBJ2-1, with D perhaps matching TRBD1 (5 bases). The germline V gene has CDR1 SQVTM and CDR2 ANQGSEA. V gave up 2 bases and J gave up 8 bases, with 13 bases separating them. CDR3 length: 13 residues. CDR3 nucleotides: TGCAGCGTTGAATCCCAGGGCGGCGATGAGCAGTTCTTC. Amino acid sequence: CSVESQGGDEQFF.

This clone was detected a few times. The CDR3 protein is CASGLMGDSETQYF. DNA for the CDR3: TGTGCTAGTGGTTTGATGGGAGATAGTGAGACCCAGTACTTC. The chain combines TRBV12-5 with TRBJ2-5, with TRBD2 as a possible D gene (5 bases). The V end lost 2 bases, the J end lost 5 bases, and 12 bases lay between the germline ends. The CDR3 covers 14 residues. Looked up from germline, CDR1 is LGHNT and CDR2 is FRNRAP.

V is TRBV15 and J is TRBJ1-5; 7 nucleotides line up with TRBD1. CDR3 length equals 14 residues. Looked up from germline, CDR1 is LNHNV and CDR2 is YYDKDF (reference sequence). Germline trimming cut 5 bases from V and 7 bases from J; bases unmatched to any gene: 8. The CDR3 spells CATSGDRDLQPQHF. The CDR3 DNA reads TGTGCCACCAGCGGTGACAGGGATCTACAGCCCCAGCATTTT.

This chain links TRBV7-6 with TRBJ2-3, with no clear D. CDR1 is SGHVS and CDR2 is FNYEAQ in the germline V gene. This CDR3 is 13 amino acids long. Trimming took 2 bases from V and 5 from J, leaving 8 bases between them. The CDR3 sequence: CASSLINQDTQYF. The CDR3 coding sequence is TGTGCCAGCAGCTTAATCAATCAAGATACGCAGTATTTT.

The chain has TRBV6-6 and TRBJ2-7; 7 bases align to TRBD2. CDR1 is MNHNY and CDR2 is SVGAGI in the germline V gene (reference sequence). This CDR3 contains 13 residues. With V trimmed by 7 bases and J by 6 bases, 9 bases remained unmatched. DNA for the CDR3: TGTGCCAGCAAGGGCCAGCGGGGAACCGAGCAGTACTTC. Protein sequence: CASKGQRGTEQYF.

This clone showed up just once. The genes are TRBV19 and TRBJ1-1; D might be TRBD1 (5 bases). The CDR3 sequence is 16 residues long. The V and J ends lost 4 bases and 0 bases respectively, with 15 bases between them. From germline, CDR1 is LNHDA and CDR2 SQIVND (reference sequence). DNA of the CDR3: TGTGCCAGTAGTACCCAGGGTGGACTTATGAACACTGAAGCTTTCTTT. Translating gives CASSTQGGLMNTEAFF.

V usage is TRBV19 and J usage is TRBJ1-2; 8 bases fit TRBD1. CDR3 length: 15 amino acids. Germline-derived CDR1 and CDR2 are LNHDA and SQIVND (reference sequence). V lost 3 bases, J lost 5 bases, and 8 bases stayed unmatched. CDR3 DNA sequence: TGTGCCAGTAGTATCGGCAGGGGGCTGGGGTATGGCTACACCTTC. Translating gives CASSIGRGLGYGYTF.

The J gene is TRBJ2-4, the V gene TRBV5-1; maybe TRBD1 (6 bases). The germline V and J ends were trimmed by 4 bases and 0 bases, with 14 bases remaining between them. Germline loops: CDR1 SGHRS, CDR2 YFSETQ. The CDR3 totals 16 residues. CDR3 region: CASSPWDTLAKNIQYF. For the CDR3, the DNA is TGCGCCAGCAGCCCATGGGACACCTTAGCCAAAAACATTCAGTACTTC.

This chain uses TRBV19 with TRBJ1-1; 10 bases are shared with TRBD1. CDR3 length: 16 residues. From germline, CDR1 is LNHDA and CDR2 SQIVND (reference sequence). The J segment lost 0 bases and the V segment lost 5 bases, leaving 6 bases of the junction unmatched. In DNA form, the CDR3 reads TGTGCCAGTAGTTTTTCGGGACAGGGGATGAACACTGAAGCTTTCTTT. Translating it yields CASSFSGQGMNTEAFF.

The CDR3 nucleotides read TGTGCCAGCAGTCTCGGGGAAGGCTCGGATGGCTACACCTTC. This gives the protein CASSLGEGSDGYTF. The chain carries TRBV6-4 and TRBJ1-2; D gene unclear. V lost 5 bases and J 6 bases, leaving 16 bases between the germline ends. The CDR3 consists of 14 residues. Germline CDR1 MRHNA, CDR2 SNTAGT.

The V gene is TRBV19, the J gene TRBJ2-2; 8 bases map to TRBD2. The CDR3 is 14 residues long. V trimming: 7 bases; J trimming: 4 bases; junction bases outside the gene matches: 5. Germline V lookup: CDR1 LNHDA, CDR2 SQIVND (reference sequence). The CDR3 region has the DNA TGTGCCAGTAACGGACTAGCTGCCACCGGGGAGCTGTTTTTT. Translating gives CASNGLAATGELFF.

The rearrangement uses TRBV27 and TRBJ2-2; 11 nucleotides line up with TRBD2. After removal of 5 bases from V and 4 bases from J, the junction contained 6 bases not matched to a gene. The CDR3 has 16 residues. The germline CDR1 and CDR2 sequences are MNHEY and SMNVEV (reference sequence). CDR3 nucleotide sequence: TGTGCCAGCAGTCTCCTAGCGGGAGGACCCACCGGGGAGCTGTTTTTT. Translated: CASSLLAGGPTGELFF.

The chain couples TRBV7-2 to TRBJ2-4, with TRBD1 matching over 7 bases. This CDR3 comprises 15 residues. The V segment lost 6 bases and the J segment 8 bases; nucleotides outside the gene matches: 13. Germline CDR1 reads SGHTA; CDR2 reads FQGNSA. In DNA form, the CDR3 reads TGTGCCAGCAGTAATAGTAGGGGGCCCGGTGACATTCAGTACTTC. It is translated as CASSNSRGPGDIQYF.